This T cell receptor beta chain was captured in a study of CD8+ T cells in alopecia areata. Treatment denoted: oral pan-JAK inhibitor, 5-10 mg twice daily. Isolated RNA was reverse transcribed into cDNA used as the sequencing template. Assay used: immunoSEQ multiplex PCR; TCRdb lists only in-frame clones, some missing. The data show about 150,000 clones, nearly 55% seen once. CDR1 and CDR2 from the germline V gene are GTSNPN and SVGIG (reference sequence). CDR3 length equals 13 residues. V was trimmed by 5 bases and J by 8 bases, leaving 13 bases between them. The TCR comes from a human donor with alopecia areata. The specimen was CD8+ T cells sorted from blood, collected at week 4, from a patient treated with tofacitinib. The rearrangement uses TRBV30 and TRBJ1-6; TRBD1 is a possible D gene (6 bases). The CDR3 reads CAWATGIDSPLHF. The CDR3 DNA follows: TGTGCCTGGGCAACAGGGATTGATTCACCCCTCCACTTT.